The rows below give T cell receptor beta chains drawn from one sample of a study of cytomegalovirus exposure and HLA in healthy donors. The method was immunoSEQ multiplex PCR; TCRdb's version includes in-frame clones alone and lacks a portion of them. Altogether 130,000 or so clones are present, approximately 8.8% being singletons, with the ten largest covering 5.5%. Sequencing was carried out using PBMCs. Source of these receptors: a man aged 40-49 years in good health and CMV-seronegative. Both conserved end residues are part of each CDR3. A D gene is named only where the DNA matches it firmly. Only part of the rows carry a size: once, few, many, or a class if the clone is expanded.

>-|-|TRBV7-5|TRBJ1-6|15
TGTGCCAGAAGCTTAGGGGGGGTTAAGGATTCACCCCTCCACTTT
CARSLGGVKDSPLHF
>-|-|TRBV6-5|TRBJ1-3|16
TGTGCCAGCAGTTACTCGATCGGGGTGGCAGGAAACACCATATATTTT
CASSYSIGVAGNTIYF
>few|TRBD2|TRBV30|TRBJ2-1|18
TGTGCCTGGACCTTAACGGGAAAGCGGGGGCGCAACCACAATGAGCAGTTCTTC
CAWTLTGKRGRNHNEQFF
>-|-|TRBV6-1|TRBJ2-7|12
TGTGCCAGCAGGCGGCAGAGCTACGAGCAGTACTTC
CASRRQSYEQYF
>few|-|TRBV6-6|TRBJ1-1|13
TGTGCCAGCAGTGCTCTCGGGTTCACTGAAGCTTTCTTT
CASSALGFTEAFF
>few|-|TRBV7-7|TRBJ1-1|14
TGTGCCAGCAGCCCAGGAGGGATTAACACTGAAGCTTTCTTT
CASSPGGINTEAFF
>-|TRBD2|TRBV7-6|TRBJ2-2|17
TGTGCCAGCAGCTTACGGCTAGCGGGGGGCAATTACGGGGAGCTGTTTTTT
CASSLRLAGGNYGELFF
>few|-|TRBV2|TRBJ2-7|14
TGTGCCAGCAGTGAACCGAGGTTAACCTACGAGCAGTACTTC
CASSEPRLTYEQYF
>few|TRBD2|TRBV5-1|TRBJ2-5|17
TGCGCCAGCAGCTTGACCTATACTGGACTAGCCCGCGAGACCCAGTACTTC
CASSLTYTGLARETQYF
>many|-|TRBV5-4|TRBJ2-3|15
TGTGCCAGCAGCTTGGACGGACTATTCACAGATACGCAGTATTTT
CASSLDGLFTDTQYF
>once|-|TRBV6-6|TRBJ1-6|15
TGTGCCAGCAGTCCCTCGGAGGGATGGAATTCACCCCTCCACTTT
CASSPSEGWNSPLHF
>-|-|TRBV28|TRBJ1-1|13
TGTGCCAGCAGTTTGGGGGGGCGAACTGAAGCTTTCTTT
CASSLGGRTEAFF
>-|-|TRBV27|TRBJ2-7|14
TGTGCCAGCAGTTTATCGGAGGGGACCTACGAGCAGTACTTC
CASSLSEGTYEQYF
>-|-|TRBV7-9|TRBJ1-3|15
TGTGCCAGCAGCTTCTTGGCAGTCTCTGGAAACACCATATATTTT
CASSFLAVSGNTIYF
>few|-|TRBV27|TRBJ1-1|13
TGTGCCAGCAGTTTTAGGTCAGGGACTGAAGCTTTCTTT
CASSFRSGTEAFF
>few|-|TRBV27|TRBJ1-1|15
TGTGCCAGCAGTCCACTTCCCCAGGGGTACACTGAAGCTTTCTTT
CASSPLPQGYTEAFF
>few|-|TRBV10-3|TRBJ2-2|14
TGTGCCATCAGGGACTCCTGGGACACCGGGGAGCTGTTTTTT
CAIRDSWDTGELFF
>once|TRBD2|TRBV15|TRBJ2-7|15
TGTGCCACCAGCAGACTGACTAGCGGGGTCTACGAGCAGTACTTC
CATSRLTSGVYEQYF
>few|-|TRBV4-1|TRBJ2-2|15
TGCGCCAGCAGCTGGGGGGACAGCGACACCGGGGAGCTGTTTTTT
CASSWGDSDTGELFF
>few|TRBD1|TRBV10-3|TRBJ2-3|13
TGTGCCATCAGAACAGGGGGAGCAGATACGCAGTATTTT
CAIRTGGADTQYF
>-|TRBD2|TRBV2|TRBJ2-3|15
TGTGCCAGCCTTGGGACTAGCGGGTTCACAGATACGCAGTATTTT
CASLGTSGFTDTQYF
>few|-|TRBV10-2|TRBJ1-6|11
TGCGCCAGCAGCAGCGGATCACCCCTCCACTTT
CASSSGSPLHF
>-|-|TRBV18|TRBJ1-1|13
TGTGCCAGCTCACCTGAAGAGGGGGTGCGGGCTTTCTTT
CASSPEEGVRAFF
>few|-|TRBV7-7|TRBJ1-2|13
TGTGCCAGCAGCTCCGGCCTCGCCGGGGGCTACACCTTC
CASSSGLAGGYTF
>few|TRBD2|TRBV9|TRBJ2-1|15
TGTGCCAGCAGCGCCGGGGGGGGCCCATACAATGAGCAGTTCTTC
CASSAGGGPYNEQFF
>few|TRBD1|TRBV11-2|TRBJ2-7|14
TGTGCCAGCAGCTTAGGTGTACAGGGGCTGGAGCAGTACTTC
CASSLGVQGLEQYF
>few|-|TRBV6-1|TRBJ2-5|11
TGTGCCAGCAGACTATTTGAGACCCAGTACTTC
CASRLFETQYF
>few|TRBD2|TRBV5-1|TRBJ2-1|13
TGCGCCAGCAGCTTGGGGGGGAGGGATGAGCAGTTCTTC
CASSLGGRDEQFF
>few|TRBD1|TRBV6-5|TRBJ2-7|16
TGTGCCAGCAGTTACCCCGACAGACAGGGGACCTACGAGCAGTACTTC
CASSYPDRQGTYEQYF
>few|-|TRBV6-5|TRBJ1-1|15
TGTGCCAGCAGTTACTTGAGACGACGGAGTACTGAAGCTTTCTTT
CASSYLRRRSTEAFF
>-|-|TRBV4-1|TRBJ1-5|16
TGCGCCAGCAGCCAAGGGTCGGCAGGTAGCAATCAGCCCCAGCATTTT
CASSQGSAGSNQPQHF
>-|-|TRBV7-9|TRBJ2-1|15
TGTGCCAGCAGCCCGGGAACCATAAACCGAAATGAGCAGTTCTTC
CASSPGTINRNEQFF